This T cell receptor (beta chain) comes out of a study of blood T cell repertoires in COVID-19. Profiling relied on immunoSEQ multiplex PCR, and the TCRdb table lists in-frame clones only, not all of them. The sample has about 240,000 clones, around four fifths seen once. Sequencing was performed on peripheral blood. The origin of this receptor is a woman aged 60 to 75 with active or convalescent COVID-19.

This CDR3 is CASERTGANEKLFF. CDR3 in DNA: TGTGCCAGTGAACGGACAGGGGCAAATGAAAAACTGTTTTTT. The chain employs TRBV6-5 and TRBJ1-4; TRBD1 aligns across 9 bases. Per germline, CDR1 MNHEY and CDR2 SVGAGI. V lost 9 bases and J lost 5; bases outside the gene matches: 7. The CDR3 loop spans 14 amino acids.